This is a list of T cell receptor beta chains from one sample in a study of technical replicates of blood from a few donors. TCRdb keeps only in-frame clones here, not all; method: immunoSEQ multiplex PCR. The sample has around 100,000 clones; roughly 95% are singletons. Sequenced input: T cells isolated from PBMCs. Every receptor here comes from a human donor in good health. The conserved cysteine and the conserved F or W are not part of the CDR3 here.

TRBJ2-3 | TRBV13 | ASSPETSGITDTQY
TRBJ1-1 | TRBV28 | ASSFGGVVAF
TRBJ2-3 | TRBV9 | ASSPYWEAADEGGTDTQY
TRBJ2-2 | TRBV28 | ASSSVTGNTGELF
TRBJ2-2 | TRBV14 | ASSQVRASGSPYTGELF
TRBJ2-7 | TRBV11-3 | ASSLDRAGGPGSYEQY
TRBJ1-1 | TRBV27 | ASSTGTGEFEAF
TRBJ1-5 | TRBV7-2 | ASSSMGYRVAQPQH
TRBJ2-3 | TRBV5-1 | ASSLRLAGSSTDTQY
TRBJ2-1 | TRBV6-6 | ASSYSGGLYNEQF
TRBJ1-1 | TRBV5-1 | ASTFNRGLNTEAF